This T cell receptor beta chain was recorded in a study of blood T cell repertoires in COVID-19. Turning to the study itself: The United States, Italy and Spain provided the acute and convalescent COVID-19 samples. PBMCs, B-cell-depleted T cells, or T cells were the source of the cDNA or gDNA that made up the material.

Between the trimmed V and J ends, which lost 3 bases and 5 bases, there was a span of 18 bases. From germline, CDR1 is SEHNR and CDR2 FQNEAQ (reference sequence). This CDR3 is built from 16 residues. Enrolled during active infection, Seattle patients were then followed longitudinally. Sequenced by immunoSEQ multiplex PCR; TCRdb stores in-frame clones only, minus some. The sample holds 200,000 to 250,000 clones, approximately 86% seen once. The V and J genes are TRBV7-9 and TRBJ2-3, with D perhaps TRBD2 (5 bases). Sequences were obtained from peripheral blood. The source of this sequence is a woman between 45 and 65 years old with COVID-19, enrolled during active disease. The CDR3 loop reads CASSFGMEAVIDTQYF. The DNA of the CDR3 is TGTGCCAGCAGCTTTGGGATGGAGGCAGTGATAGATACGCAGTATTTT.